The 13 T cell receptor beta chains in this list originate from one sample, sequenced in a study of T-cell memory formation after mild COVID-19. TCRdb analysed the 5' RACE reads with MiXCR anew, one entry per CDR3 protein. The sample includes around 200,000 distinct CDR3 sequences, over 20% of them seen just once. Material: PBMCs or a T cell subset sorted from them (not recorded which). The source of these receptors is an adult woman who had mild COVID-19 (a few samples of this study predate the infection). Cell type and time point are not known.

This clonotype came up a few times. V usage is TRBV7-9 and J usage is TRBJ2-6, with 9 nucleotides matching TRBD2. In germline, CDR1 is SEHNR, CDR2 FQNEAQ (reference sequence). V lost 3 bases to trimming and J lost 2 bases; unmatched junction nucleotides: 11. This CDR3 contains 19 residues. The CDR3 loop is CASSLNPGLAAPGANVLTF. CDR3 nucleotides: TGTGCCAGCAGCTTGAACCCGGGACTAGCCGCCCCTGGGGCCAACGTCCTGACTTTC. Based on the CDR3 plus reference TRBV7-9 and TRBJ2-6, the full variable domain is DTGVSQNPRHKITKRGQNVTFRCDPISEHNRLYWYRQTLGQGPEFLTYFQNEAQLEKSRLLSDRFSAERPKGSFSTLEIQRTEQGDSAMYLCASSLNPGLAAPGANVLTFGAGSRLTVL.

This clonotype was observed a handful of times. The rearrangement links TRBV27 to TRBJ2-7; no clear D gene. The ends were cut back, 11 bases at V and 5 bases at J, with 13 bases in the middle. This CDR3 is built from 11 residues. From germline, CDR1 is MNHEY and CDR2 SMNVEV (reference sequence). Here the CDR3 DNA reads TGTGCCTACGCGTCACGAGACGAGCAGTACTTC. Translation gives CAYASRDEQYF.

This clonotype showed up just a few times. The chain carries TRBV15 and TRBJ2-2; 7 bases align to TRBD2. V trimming: 1 base; J trimming: 1 base; junction bases outside the gene matches: 6. From germline, CDR1 is LNHNV and CDR2 YYDKDF (reference sequence). This CDR3 contains 17 residues. DNA for the CDR3: TGTGCCACCAGCAGAGCGGGGGAGGGGATGAACACCGGGGAGCTGTTTTTT. Its protein product is CATSRAGEGMNTGELFF. The variable domain in full, with the rest retrieved from reference TRBV15 and TRBJ2-2, is DAMVIQNPRYQVTQFGKPVTLSCSQTLNHNVMYWYQQKSSQAPKLLFHYYDKDFNNEADTPDNFQSRRPNTSFCFLDIRSPGLGDTAMYLCATSRAGEGMNTGELFFGEGSRLTVL.

The chain combines TRBV12-3 or TRBV12-4 with TRBJ1-1, with a tentative D call TRBD1 (5 bases). This CDR3 has 13 amino acids. V lost 5 bases to trimming and J lost 6 bases, with 13 bases between them. CDR3 nucleotides: TGTGCCAGCAGTCCGGGACCGGGACCTGAAGCTTTCTTT. Protein product: CASSPGPGPEAFF.

The chain couples TRBV20-1 to TRBJ2-3; D is unclear. V shed 1 base and J shed 2 bases, with 13 bases lying between them. This CDR3 region has 15 residues. Germline lookup yields CDR1 DFQATT and CDR2 SNEGSKA (reference sequence). The CDR3 coding sequence is TGCAGTGCTAGAGTTTTGGGCGGCTTCACAGATACGCAGTATTTT. Translation gives CSARVLGGFTDTQYF.

The chain uses TRBV29-1 and TRBJ2-7; TRBD1 agrees at 8 bases. V trimming: 7 bases; J trimming: 3 bases; junction bases outside the gene matches: 2. CDR1 is SQVTM and CDR2 is ANQGSEA in the germline V gene. The CDR3 totals 11 residues. The CDR3 spells CSGGQGYEQYF. In nucleotides, the CDR3 is TGCAGCGGCGGACAGGGCTACGAGCAGTACTTC.

This clonotype was observed a few times. V is TRBV5-5 and J is TRBJ2-3; D is possibly TRBD1 (7 bases). The V end was cut by 1 base, the J end by 6 bases, with 18 bases between. Germline loops: CDR1 SGHKS, CDR2 YYEKEE (reference sequence). There are 16 residues in the CDR3. In DNA form, the CDR3 reads TGTGCCAGCAGCTTGCGTCAGGGGGGTTATTATGATACGCAGTATTTT. Translation gives CASSLRQGGYYDTQYF.

V gene TRBV12-5 combines with J gene TRBJ2-7, with D perhaps matching TRBD1 (5 bases). Looked up from germline, CDR1 is LGHNT and CDR2 is FRNRAP. Trimming pared 1 base from V and 5 bases from J, leaving 9 bases between. The CDR3 contains 13 residues. As DNA, the CDR3 is TGTGCTAGTGGTTTGGAGGGGTTCAACGAGCAGTACTTC. Translating it yields CASGLEGFNEQYF.

This clonotype was detected only a few times. This sequence joins TRBV9 and TRBJ2-7; D remains ambiguous. The CDR3 consists of 14 residues. V dropped 3 bases and J dropped 7 bases, with 17 bases sitting between them. Per the germline V gene, CDR1 is SGDLS and CDR2 is YYNGEE. CDR3 bases: TGTGCCAGCAGCGCCAGGACCACCCCACTAGAGCAGTACTTC. This translates into CASSARTTPLEQYF.

The chain links TRBV7-9 to TRBJ2-3; 9 positions match TRBD2. The CDR3 has 18 amino acids. Germline V gene data show CDR1 as SEHNR and CDR2 as FQNEAQ (reference sequence). Unmatched junction bases numbered 14, after V lost 5 bases and J lost 2 bases. Written as DNA, the CDR3 is TGTGCCAGCAGCCACCCCCTAGGACTAGCGAGGGACACAGATACGCAGTATTTT. Translation: CASSHPLGLARDTDTQYF.

A few counts support this clonotype. This sequence joins TRBV6-6 and TRBJ2-2; a weak D match, TRBD2 (6 bases). The ends were cut back, 4 bases at V and 3 bases at J, with 12 bases in the middle. Germline CDR1 and CDR2: MNHNY and SVGAGI (reference sequence). CDR3 size: 15 residues. CDR3 loop: CASSSHGGHTGELFF. Here the CDR3 DNA reads TGTGCCAGCAGTTCCCACGGGGGACACACCGGGGAGCTGTTTTTT.

V and J are TRBV5-1 and TRBJ2-1, with 7 bases that match TRBD2. CDR1 and CDR2 from the germline V gene are SGHRS and YFSETQ. With V trimmed by 4 bases and J by 9 bases, 13 bases remained unmatched. This CDR3 region has 15 residues. The CDR3 DNA follows: TGCGCCAGCAGCGTACAGCGGGACTTCCCTCTTGAGCAGTTCTTC. It is translated as CASSVQRDFPLEQFF.

This clonotype was recorded a few times. The rearrangement joins TRBV10-3 to TRBJ2-5; either TRBD1 or TRBD2 may fit D (6 bases each). Germline V gives CDR1 ENHRY, CDR2 SYGVKD. V was shortened by 2 bases and J by 5 bases, with 15 bases between the two germline ends. This CDR3 region has 15 residues. CDR3 bases: TGTGCCATCAGTGAGCTTTCGGGGGCGGAGGAGACCCAGTACTTC. This encodes CAISELSGAEETQYF.